The clone carrying this T cell receptor (beta chain) was counted many times. Antigen specificity is unknown. These data come from a study of beta chain features in type 1 diabetes. Overall study: Sorted cells examined across all samples numbered approximately 100 million.

Notes on the study in general: High TCR expression in some cells could lead to their over-representation in cDNA sequencing. PCR, the amplification step, might favor shorter templates, equally in patients and controls.

Via CD45RO/CCR7/CD25/CD127/CD95/CD27, cells of the CD4+ naive, central memory, regulatory and stem cell-like memory subsets were sorted. Expressed TCRB transcripts were sequenced, since all the RNA that had been isolated was reverse transcribed. Clones were sequenced by immunoSEQ multiplex PCR, and TCRdb holds only the in-frame ones, with some missing. The table includes approximately 140,000 clones, 6.9% detected once. The sample taken for sequencing was central memory CD4+ T cells from blood. This receptor was taken from a woman in her thirties in good health.

The CDR3 here is CASSLESGLAGGRSNNEQFF. The CDR3 DNA follows: TGTGCCAGCAGTCTAGAATCGGGACTAGCGGGAGGCCGTTCCAACAATGAGCAGTTCTTC. V gene TRBV28 combines with J gene TRBJ2-1; 15 bases are a match to TRBD2. In germline, CDR1 is MDHEN, CDR2 SYDVKM. CDR3 length: 20 amino acids. V was clipped by 5 bases and J by 5 bases; unmatched bases: 16.